Each of the 28 T cell receptor beta chains below was sequenced from the same sample in a study of blood T cell repertoires in COVID-19. Only in-frame clones appear in the TCRdb table, and some are missing; sequencing was by immunoSEQ multiplex PCR. Found here are roughly 260,000 clones, 80% to 90% of them singletons; the top ten hold under 2.5%. The specimen sequenced was peripheral blood. These receptors all stem from a woman in her 50s with acute or convalescent COVID-19.

V gene TRBV6-6 combines with J gene TRBJ1-1; 9 bases are a match to TRBD1. This CDR3 has 16 residues. With 5 bases clipped from V and 1 base from J, the junction kept 8 bases outside the gene matches. CDR1 MNHNY and CDR2 SVGAGI come from the germline V gene (reference sequence). In nucleotides, the CDR3 is TGTGCCAGCAGTCGACAGGGGGAGGAGGGGAACACTGAAGCTTTCTTT. Protein product: CASSRQGEEGNTEAFF.

The chain uses TRBV15 and TRBJ1-1; 9 bases agree with TRBD1. The V and J ends lost 8 bases and 3 bases, in that order; junction bases with no gene match: 7. From germline, CDR1 is LNHNV and CDR2 YYDKDF (reference sequence). The length of the CDR3 is 14 residues. The CDR3 coding sequence is TGTGCCACCCTCACAGGGGGCAGGGACACTGAAGCTTTCTTT. Translating it yields CATLTGGRDTEAFF.

This rearrangement joins TRBV6-2 or TRBV6-3 to TRBJ2-3; the D gene is possibly TRBD1 (6 bases). From germline, CDR1 is MNHEY and CDR2 SVGEGT. This CDR3 contains 16 residues. The V end was cut by 0 bases, the J end by 1 base, with 11 bases between. CDR3 region: CASSYSGPGGTDTQYF. The DNA of the CDR3 is TGTGCCAGCAGTTACTCAGGGCCAGGGGGCACAGATACGCAGTATTTT.

The chain uses TRBV9 and TRBJ1-6; no reliable D call. Looked up from germline, CDR1 is SGDLS and CDR2 is YYNGEE. The CDR3 is 15 residues long. V was cut by 1 base and J by 4 bases, with 9 bases left in between. As DNA, the CDR3 is TGTGCCAGCAGCGTATCTCCGGTATATAATTCACCCCTCCACTTT. Translation gives CASSVSPVYNSPLHF.

This rearrangement joins TRBV28 to TRBJ1-5; D may be TRBD1 (5 bases). Trimming left V 3 bases short and J 0 bases short, with 15 bases between. Germline V CDR1 and CDR2: MDHEN, SYDVKM. The CDR3 extends over 17 amino acids. CDR3 coding DNA: TGTGCCAGCAGTTTGCTATACAGGACCTTTAGCAATCAGCCCCAGCATTTT. Amino acid sequence: CASSLLYRTFSNQPQHF.

The gene calls are TRBV19 and TRBJ2-3; TRBD2 aligns across 12 bases. Germline CDR1 LNHDA, CDR2 SQIVND (reference sequence). This CDR3 is 16 amino acids long. The J segment lost 5 bases and the V segment lost 2 bases, leaving 5 bases of the junction unmatched. As DNA, the CDR3 is TGTGCCAGTAGTATAATTCTAGCGGGAGGGTTAGATACGCAGTATTTT. This sequence encodes CASSIILAGGLDTQYF.

The chain couples TRBV7-9 to TRBJ2-2, with 8 bases identical to TRBD2. Germline V gives CDR1 SEHNR, CDR2 FQNEAQ (reference sequence). The trim removed 3 bases at V and 6 bases at J, leaving 12 bases unmatched. This CDR3 contains 17 residues. The CDR3 region is CASSFNRGLGLSGELFF. The DNA for the CDR3 is TGTGCCAGCAGCTTCAATCGGGGACTAGGTCTCTCCGGGGAGCTGTTTTTT. The full variable domain, its missing parts supplied by reference TRBV7-9 and TRBJ2-2, is DTGVSQNPRHKITKRGQNVTFRCDPISEHNRLYWYRQTLGQGPEFLTYFQNEAQLEKSRLLSDRFSAERPKGSFSTLEIQRTEQGDSAMYLCASSFNRGLGLSGELFFGEGSRLTVL.

The chain employs TRBV6-5 and TRBJ2-1; D call uncertain. The CDR3 covers 16 residues. Trimming left V 3 bases short and J 7 bases short, with 19 bases between. The V gene's germline CDR1 is MNHEY and CDR2 SVGAGI. CDR3 bases: TGTGCCAGCAGTTATTCATCAGAGTTTCTAGGAAATGAGCAGTTCTTC. Its protein product is CASSYSSEFLGNEQFF.

The chain links TRBV2 to TRBJ1-1, with no clear D. Trimming removed 3 bases at V and 1 base at J, with 9 bases between. From germline, CDR1 is SNHLY and CDR2 FYNNEI. This CDR3 is 14 amino acids long. This chain's CDR3 is CASSDGGRNTEAFF. In nucleotides, the CDR3 is TGTGCCAGCAGTGATGGCGGAAGGAACACTGAAGCTTTCTTT.

The chain employs TRBV30 and TRBJ1-6; the D is unclear. Germline values: CDR1 GTSNPN, CDR2 SVGIG (reference sequence). V lost 1 base and J lost 6, with 13 bases in between. The CDR3 runs to 15 residues. The CDR3 coding sequence is TGTGCCTGGAGTGGGGCCGGTATAGGTAATTCACCCCTCCACTTT. This codes for CAWSGAGIGNSPLHF.

This clone was picked up one time. This chain links TRBV3-1 (or the pseudogene TRBV3-2) with TRBJ1-1; the D gene is possibly TRBD1 (5 bases). Germline values: CDR1 LGHDT, CDR2 YNNKEL (reference sequence). Trimming took 0 bases from V and 10 from J, leaving 12 bases between them. This CDR3 has 13 amino acids. The CDR3 sequence is CASSQDPTGVAFF. CDR3 bases: TGTGCCAGCAGCCAAGACCCTACGGGGGTAGCTTTCTTT.

The chain joins TRBV15 to TRBJ2-1, with a possible D match to TRBD1 (6 bases). The CDR3 length is 13 residues. Germline V gene data show CDR1 as LNHNV and CDR2 as YYDKDF (reference sequence). V was shortened by 0 bases and J by 8 bases, with 8 bases between the two germline ends. CDR3 sequence (DNA): TGTGCCACCAGCAGAGAGGGGGCGGATGAGCAGTTCTTC. Protein product: CATSREGADEQFF.

The table lists this clone with a few counts. The V gene is TRBV7-2, the J gene TRBJ1-1; no definite D call. Germline values: CDR1 SGHTA, CDR2 FQGNSA. Trimming shortened V by 6 bases and J by 1 base, and 9 bases separated the two germline ends. The CDR3 spans 13 residues. This CDR3 reads CASRSPPNTEAFF. The CDR3 nucleotides read TGTGCCAGCAGGAGCCCCCCGAACACTGAAGCTTTCTTT.

This chain uses TRBV28 with TRBJ1-1, with TRBD1 as a possible D gene (5 bases). V was clipped by 3 bases and J by 6 bases, with 8 bases between them. The CDR3 is 12 amino acids. The germline CDR1 and CDR2 sequences are MDHEN and SYDVKM. CDR3 region: CASSLQGPEAFF. The DNA of the CDR3 is TGTGCCAGCAGTTTGCAGGGTCCTGAAGCTTTCTTT.

The chain joins TRBV2 to TRBJ1-6; D ambiguous. This CDR3 is built from 13 residues. The V end was cut by 1 base, the J end by 8 bases, with 6 bases between. Germline CDR1 and CDR2: SNHLY and FYNNEI. CDR3 sequence (DNA): TGTGCCAGCAGTGAAGGGCCAGATTCACCCCTCCACTTT. It is translated as CASSEGPDSPLHF.

The V gene is TRBV11-1, the J gene TRBJ2-1; D gene ambiguous. The germline V gene has CDR1 SGHAT and CDR2 FQDESV (reference sequence). Trimming removed 1 base from V and 3 bases from J, with 13 bases in between. The CDR3 is made up of 16 amino acids. Written as DNA, the CDR3 is TGTGCCAGCAGCTTAGATGCTCCAGGTATCTACAATGAGCAGTTCTTC. It encodes CASSLDAPGIYNEQFF.

The V and J genes are TRBV5-6 and TRBJ2-5, with D possibly matching TRBD1 (6 bases). CDR1 and CDR2 (germline): SGHDT, YYEEEE. This CDR3 is 18 amino acids long. Trimming took 2 bases from V and 4 from J, leaving 24 bases between them. The CDR3 reads CASSLWGTSIPVRETQYF. The CDR3 nucleotides read TGTGCCAGCAGCTTATGGGGGACATCGATCCCGGTACGAGAGACCCAGTACTTC.

As regards this clone: The identical CDR3 is also encoded by other nucleotide sequences in the sample. In nucleotides, the CDR3 is TGCGCCAGCAGCTCCGGACAGGGGGACACTGAAGCTTTCTTT. Protein: CASSSGQGDTEAFF. The chain is built from TRBV5-1 and TRBJ1-1; 10 bases are shared with TRBD1. The CDR3 spans 14 residues. Germline trimming cut 3 bases from V and 3 bases from J; bases unmatched to any gene: 2. CDR1 is SGHRS and CDR2 is YFSETQ in the germline V gene.

The CDR3 spells CASSPPGTGVGKLFF. The CDR3, as DNA: TGTGCCAGCAGCCCCCCCGGGACAGGGGTGGGAAAACTGTTTTTT. The chain carries TRBV7-9 and TRBJ1-4, with 10 bases identical to TRBD1. Germline V gene lookup returns CDR1 SEHNR and CDR2 FQNEAQ (reference sequence). V dropped 5 bases and J dropped 10; count of bases not matched to a gene: 10. The CDR3 covers 15 residues.

The rearrangement joins TRBV6-5 to TRBJ2-7, with TRBD2 matching 7 bases. The CDR3 runs 14 residues. Germline CDR1 reads MNHEY; CDR2 reads SVGAGI. With V trimmed by 5 bases and J by 0 bases, 4 bases remained unmatched. This chain's CDR3 is CASSPRTSSYEQYF. CDR3 in DNA: TGTGCCAGCAGTCCTCGGACTAGCTCCTACGAGCAGTACTTC.

The rearrangement joins TRBV5-1 to TRBJ2-3; 7 bases align to TRBD2. With V trimmed by 4 bases and J by 2 bases, 7 bases remained unmatched. The CDR3 covers 15 residues. In germline, CDR1 is SGHRS, CDR2 YFSETQ. The CDR3 bases are TGCGCCAGCAGCCTACAGACTAGCACCACAGATACGCAGTATTTT. Translated: CASSLQTSTTDTQYF.

V is TRBV5-1 and J is TRBJ2-1; no firm D call. Per the germline V gene, CDR1 is SGHRS and CDR2 is YFSETQ. V lost 0 bases to trimming and J lost 3 bases, with 10 bases between them. The CDR3 is made up of 15 amino acids. The CDR3 region has the DNA TGCGCCAGCAGCTTGGTTGCGGAAATCTACAATGAGCAGTTCTTC. Amino acids: CASSLVAEIYNEQFF.

V usage is TRBV10-3 and J usage is TRBJ1-2; 8 bases fit TRBD1. Trimming removed 7 bases from V and 3 bases from J; junction bases left unmatched: 7. The CDR3 is 14 residues long. Germline V gene lookup returns CDR1 ENHRY and CDR2 SYGVKD. In DNA, the CDR3 is TGTGCCATCAAATGGACAGGGCAGGACTATGGCTACACCTTC. This codes for CAIKWTGQDYGYTF.

The chain joins TRBV18 to TRBJ1-3; a weak D match, TRBD1 (6 bases). Germline CDR1 is KGHSH and CDR2 is LQKENI. CDR3 size: 16 residues. The ends were cut back, 5 bases at V and 3 bases at J, with 17 bases in the middle. The CDR3 spells CASSARQESHGNTIYF. The CDR3 DNA is TGTGCCAGCTCAGCCCGACAGGAGTCGCATGGAAACACCATATATTTT.

The chain uses TRBV29-1 and TRBJ1-1, with D perhaps TRBD1 (5 bases). Trimming pared 4 bases from V and 5 bases from J, leaving 11 bases between. Germline values: CDR1 SQVTM, CDR2 ANQGSEA. CDR3 length equals 12 residues. The CDR3 protein is CSVVTGRTEAFF. CDR3 coding DNA: TGCAGCGTTGTCACAGGCAGAACTGAAGCTTTCTTT. The full variable domain, rest sourced from reference TRBV29-1 and TRBJ1-1, is SAVISQKPSRDICQRGTSLTIQCQVDSQVTMMFWYRQQPGQSLTLIATANQGSEATYESGFVIDKFPISRPNLTFSTLTVSNMSPEDSSIYLCSVVTGRTEAFFGQGTRLTVV.

V is TRBV7-3 and J is TRBJ2-7; TRBD2 matches at 7 bases. Germline CDR1 is SGHTA and CDR2 is FQGTGA. This CDR3 has 16 residues. V shed 5 bases and J 3 bases; nucleotides not matched to a gene: 13. In nucleotides, the CDR3 is TGTGCCAGCAGCAAGGGAGGGACTGACGATGGCTACGAGCAGTACTTC. Translating it yields CASSKGGTDDGYEQYF.

The rearrangement uses TRBV19 and TRBJ1-1; D perhaps matches TRBD1 (6 bases). In germline, CDR1 is LNHDA, CDR2 SQIVND (reference sequence). V lost 0 bases to trimming and J lost 0 bases, with 11 bases between them. This CDR3 is 16 amino acids long. This CDR3 is CASSIERGSMNTEAFF. The CDR3 DNA sequence: TGTGCCAGTAGTATAGAAAGGGGGAGCATGAACACTGAAGCTTTCTTT.

The chain uses TRBV5-1 and TRBJ2-6; D may be TRBD1 (6 bases). Per germline, CDR1 SGHRS and CDR2 YFSETQ. V was shortened by 3 bases and J by 2 bases, with 9 bases between the two germline ends. The CDR3 contains 15 residues. The chain's CDR3 is CASSSQGAGANVLTF. The CDR3 nucleotides read TGCGCCAGCAGCTCACAGGGAGCTGGGGCCAACGTCCTGACTTTC.